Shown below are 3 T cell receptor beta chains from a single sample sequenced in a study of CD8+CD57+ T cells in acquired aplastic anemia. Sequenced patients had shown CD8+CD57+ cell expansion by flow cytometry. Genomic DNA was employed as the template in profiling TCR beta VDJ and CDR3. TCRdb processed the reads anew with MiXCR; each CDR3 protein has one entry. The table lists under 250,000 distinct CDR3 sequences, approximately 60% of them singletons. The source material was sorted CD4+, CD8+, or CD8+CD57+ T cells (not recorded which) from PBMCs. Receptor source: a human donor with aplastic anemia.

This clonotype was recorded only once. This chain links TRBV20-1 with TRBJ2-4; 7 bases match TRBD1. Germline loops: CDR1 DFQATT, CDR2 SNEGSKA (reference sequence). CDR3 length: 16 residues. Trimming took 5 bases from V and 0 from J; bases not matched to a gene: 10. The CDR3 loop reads CSAGTDRHAAKNIQYF. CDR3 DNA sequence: TGCAGTGCTGGAACGGACAGGCATGCAGCCAAAAACATTCAGTACTTC.

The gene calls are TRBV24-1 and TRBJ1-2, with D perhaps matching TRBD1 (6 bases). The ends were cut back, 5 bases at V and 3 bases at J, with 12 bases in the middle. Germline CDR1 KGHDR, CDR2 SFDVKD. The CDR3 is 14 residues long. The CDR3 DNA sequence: TGTGCCACCAGTGTTCGAACAGGGCACTATGGCTACACCTTC. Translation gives CATSVRTGHYGYTF.

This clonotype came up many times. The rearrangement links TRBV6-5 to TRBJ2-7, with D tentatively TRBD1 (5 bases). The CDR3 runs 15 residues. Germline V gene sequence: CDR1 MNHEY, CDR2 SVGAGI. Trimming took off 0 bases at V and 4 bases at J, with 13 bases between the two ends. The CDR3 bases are TGTGCCAGCAGTTACTCAAAGGGGCTCGAGTACGAGCAGTACTTC. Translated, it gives CASSYSKGLEYEQYF.